This T cell receptor beta chain came from a study of T cell responses to AZD1222 COVID-19 vaccine. V dropped 0 bases and J dropped 4 bases, with 5 bases sitting between them. The CDR3 contains 13 residues. Germline CDR1 is SGHRS and CDR2 is YFSETQ. On this clone itself: Its target is not known.

TCRdb's copy holds only in-frame clones and misses some; the assay was immunoSEQ multiplex PCR. The table shows 90,000 to 110,000 clones, with approximately 90% occurring only once. Whole-study results and caveats: Along spike, vaccine-associated CD4 TCRs were found throughout, with dominance at 160-218 and 743-854. Compared with day 0, the breadth and depth of the Spike-specific TCR repertoire rose significantly after two doses of AZD1222.

Sequencing was performed on peripheral blood, taken on day 0 of AZD1222 vaccination. The sequence was obtained from an adult in good health. The rearrangement links TRBV5-1 to TRBJ1-5; no firm D call. The CDR3 sequence is CASSLAENQPQHF. CDR3 coding DNA: TGCGCCAGCAGCTTGGCCGAGAATCAGCCCCAGCATTTT.